The 15 T cell receptor beta chains below come from one sample, sequenced in a study of siplizumab effects on memory and regulatory T cells. Some clones are missing from TCRdb's copy, which holds only in-frame ones; the method was immunoSEQ multiplex PCR. The profile shows more than 95,000 clones, about 94% of them singletons. What was sequenced was non-Treg CD4+ T cells sorted from blood. Every receptor here comes from a human donor in good health.

This rearrangement joins TRBV19 to TRBJ1-5; perhaps TRBD1 as D (5 bases). The CDR3 is made up of 15 amino acids. V lost 0 bases, J lost 5 bases, and 11 bases lay in between. Germline-derived CDR1 and CDR2 are LNHDA and SQIVND (reference sequence). CDR3 sequence reads: CASSIEEAGYQPQHF. Written as DNA, the CDR3 is TGTGCCAGTAGTATAGAAGAGGCAGGGTATCAGCCCCAGCATTTT.

The chain is built from TRBV6-1 and TRBJ2-7; 7 nucleotides match TRBD1. V shed 5 bases, J shed 0 bases, and the junction held 4 bases outside the gene matches. The CDR3 has 14 residues. Per germline, CDR1 MNHNS and CDR2 SASEGT. CDR3 sequence reads: CASSRQGNSYEQYF. The DNA of the CDR3 is TGTGCCAGCAGTAGACAGGGCAACTCCTACGAGCAGTACTTC.

V gene TRBV30 combines with J gene TRBJ2-4; 9 nucleotides align to TRBD1. After removal of 6 bases from V and 8 bases from J, the junction contained 5 bases not matched to a gene. CDR1 is GTSNPN and CDR2 is SVGIG in the germline V gene (reference sequence). The CDR3 loop spans 12 amino acids. For the CDR3, the DNA is TGTGCCTGTACAGGGGGCGCGGACATTCAGTACTTC. Its protein is CACTGGADIQYF.

The chain is built from TRBV7-7 and TRBJ2-2, with a possible D match to TRBD2 (6 bases). Trimming left V 3 bases short and J 7 bases short, with 9 bases between. Germline V CDR1 and CDR2: SSHAT, FNYEAQ (reference sequence). There are 13 residues in the CDR3. The CDR3 loop reads CASSFSGDGELFF. For the CDR3, the DNA is TGTGCCAGCAGCTTTTCGGGAGACGGGGAGCTGTTTTTT.

The CDR3 region is CASSHNMNTEAFF. DNA of the CDR3: TGTGCCAGCAGCCATAATATGAACACTGAAGCTTTCTTT. The chain links TRBV5-6 to TRBJ1-1; D ambiguous. Per germline, CDR1 SGHDT and CDR2 YYEEEE. The CDR3 sequence is 13 residues long. The V end was cut by 4 bases, the J end by 0 bases, with 7 bases between.

The chain is built from TRBV7-8 and TRBJ2-2, with D tentatively TRBD2 (5 bases). This CDR3 contains 17 residues. V was clipped by 1 base and J by 1 base, with 13 bases between them. Looked up from germline, CDR1 is SGHVS and CDR2 is FQNEAQ. The CDR3 is CASSLERTSRNTGELFF. CDR3 nucleotides: TGTGCCAGCAGCTTAGAACGGACTTCAAGGAACACCGGGGAGCTGTTTTTT.

V is TRBV5-1 and J is TRBJ1-4; D uncertain. CDR3 length: 13 amino acids. Between the trimmed V and J ends, which lost 1 base and 8 bases, there was a span of 9 bases. Germline V CDR1 and CDR2: SGHRS, YFSETQ. The chain's CDR3 is CASSLRAEEKLFF. The DNA for the CDR3 is TGCGCCAGCAGCTTGAGGGCAGAGGAAAAACTGTTTTTT.

This clone was counted only a few times. The V and J genes are TRBV6-5 and TRBJ2-7, with 7 bases aligning to TRBD1. Germline CDR1 reads MNHEY; CDR2 reads SVGAGI. The V and J ends lost 6 bases and 3 bases, in that order; junction bases with no gene match: 5. The CDR3 is 13 amino acids. CDR3 bases: TGTGCCAGCAGCCGGGACAGCTACTACGAGCAGTACTTC. Translating gives CASSRDSYYEQYF.

CDR3 residues: CASSSRTQPVNTEAFF. The CDR3 DNA sequence: TGTGCCAGCAGCTCCCGGACCCAGCCAGTGAACACTGAAGCTTTCTTT. The chain recombines TRBV13 with TRBJ1-1; D gene ambiguous. CDR1 is PRHDT and CDR2 is FYEKMQ in the germline V gene (reference sequence). The CDR3 is made up of 16 amino acids. Trimming pared 4 bases from V and 0 bases from J, leaving 15 bases between. Combining the CDR3 with reference TRBV13 and TRBJ1-1 gives the whole variable domain AAGVIQSPRHLIKEKRETATLKCYPIPRHDTVYWYQQGPGQDPQFLISFYEKMQSDKGSIPDRFSAQQFSDYHSELNMSSLELGDSALYFCASSSRTQPVNTEAFFGQGTRLTVV.

The V gene is TRBV18, the J gene TRBJ1-1, with a tentative D call TRBD1 (6 bases). Per the germline V gene, CDR1 is KGHSH and CDR2 is LQKENI. The CDR3 length is 15 residues. Trimming left V 4 bases short and J 5 bases short, with 17 bases between. The DNA for the CDR3 is TGTGCCAGCTCACTAACCCGACAGGTTTTAACTGAAGCTTTCTTT. Its translation is CASSLTRQVLTEAFF.

V and J are TRBV7-9 and TRBJ2-3; D is perhaps TRBD2 (5 bases). Germline V gene sequence: CDR1 SEHNR, CDR2 FQNEAQ (reference sequence). Trimming took 2 bases from V and 2 from J, leaving 8 bases between them. CDR3 length: 14 amino acids. The CDR3 sequence is CASSLRGLTDTQYF. CDR3 bases: TGTGCCAGCAGCTTAAGAGGGCTCACAGATACGCAGTATTTT. Supplemented by reference TRBV7-9 and TRBJ2-3, the full variable domain reads DTGVSQNPRHKITKRGQNVTFRCDPISEHNRLYWYRQTLGQGPEFLTYFQNEAQLEKSRLLSDRFSAERPKGSFSTLEIQRTEQGDSAMYLCASSLRGLTDTQYFGPGTRLTVL.

The CDR3 nucleotides read TGTGCCATCAGTGAGTCTGGGACAGCGCAGTACTTC. Translating gives CAISESGTAQYF. The chain couples TRBV10-3 to TRBJ2-7, with TRBD1 identical over 7 bases. J lost 9 bases, V lost 0 bases, and 2 bases had no gene match. This CDR3 spans 12 amino acids. Germline values: CDR1 ENHRY, CDR2 SYGVKD.

In this sample, this clone turned up once. Here the CDR3 reads CASRKSGDYSRYEQFF. The CDR3 nucleotides read TGTGCCAGCAGGAAGTCCGGCGATTACAGTCGATATGAGCAGTTCTTC. This rearrangement joins TRBV7-2 to TRBJ2-1; D gene unclear. Trimming shortened V by 6 bases and J by 8 bases, and 23 bases separated the two germline ends. Germline V gives CDR1 SGHTA, CDR2 FQGNSA. CDR3 size: 16 residues.

V gene TRBV5-1 combines with J gene TRBJ2-3, with D perhaps matching TRBD2 (5 bases). The germline V and J ends were trimmed by 7 bases and 0 bases, with 18 bases remaining between them. The CDR3 length is 16 residues. Looked up from germline, CDR1 is SGHRS and CDR2 is YFSETQ. CDR3 loop: CASAEGVGRSTDTQYF. DNA of the CDR3: TGCGCCAGCGCTGAGGGAGTTGGAAGGAGCACAGATACGCAGTATTTT.

The chain employs TRBV27 and TRBJ2-4; perhaps TRBD2 as D (5 bases). Germline-derived CDR1 and CDR2 are MNHEY and SMNVEV (reference sequence). Trimming removed 0 bases from V and 6 bases from J, with 18 bases in between. The CDR3 runs to 17 residues. The CDR3, as DNA: TGTGCCAGCAGTTTATCGAGCGGATATGATGCAGGAAACATTCAGTACTTC. It translates to CASSLSSGYDAGNIQYF.